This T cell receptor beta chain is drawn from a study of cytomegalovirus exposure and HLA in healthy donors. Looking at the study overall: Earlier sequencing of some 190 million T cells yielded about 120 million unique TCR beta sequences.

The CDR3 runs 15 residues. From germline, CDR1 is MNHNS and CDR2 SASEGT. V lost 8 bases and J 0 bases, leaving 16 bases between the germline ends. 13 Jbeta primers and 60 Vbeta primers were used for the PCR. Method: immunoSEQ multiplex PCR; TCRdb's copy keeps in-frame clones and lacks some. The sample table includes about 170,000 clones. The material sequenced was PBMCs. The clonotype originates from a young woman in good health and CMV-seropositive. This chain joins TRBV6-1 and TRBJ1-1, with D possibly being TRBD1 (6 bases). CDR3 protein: CASLMGTYMNTEAFF. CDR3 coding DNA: TGTGCCAGCCTCATGGGGACATATATGAACACTGAAGCTTTCTTT.